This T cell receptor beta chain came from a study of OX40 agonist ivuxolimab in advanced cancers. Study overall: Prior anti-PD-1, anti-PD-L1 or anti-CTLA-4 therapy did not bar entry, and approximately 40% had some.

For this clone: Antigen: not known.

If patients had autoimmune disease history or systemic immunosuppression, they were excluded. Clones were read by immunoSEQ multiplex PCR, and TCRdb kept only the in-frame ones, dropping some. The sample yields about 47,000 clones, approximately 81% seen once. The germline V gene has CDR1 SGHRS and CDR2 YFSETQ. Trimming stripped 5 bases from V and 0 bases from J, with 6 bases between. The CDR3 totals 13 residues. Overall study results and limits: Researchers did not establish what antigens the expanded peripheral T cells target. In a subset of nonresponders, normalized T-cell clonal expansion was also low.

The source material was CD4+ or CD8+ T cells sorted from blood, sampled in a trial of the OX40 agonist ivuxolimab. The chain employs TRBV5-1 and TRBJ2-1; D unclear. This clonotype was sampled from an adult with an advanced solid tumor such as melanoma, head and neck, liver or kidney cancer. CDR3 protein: CASSPSSYNEQFF. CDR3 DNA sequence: TGCGCCAGCAGTCCTAGCTCCTACAATGAGCAGTTCTTC.